The 7 T cell receptor beta chains given below trace back to one sample, sequenced in a study of control samples from healthy donors and cancer patients. Generated by immunoSEQ multiplex PCR, the TCRdb table keeps only in-frame clones and is missing some. Of about 160,000 clones detected, approximately 94% appear once; the ten largest clones hold roughly 8.4%. Sequenced sample: blood. These TCRs come from a woman aged 40-49 years in good health.

The chain recombines TRBV13 with TRBJ2-1; D is uncertain. CDR3 length: 15 residues. V dropped 1 base and J dropped 0 bases, with 7 bases sitting between them. CDR1 PRHDT and CDR2 FYEKMQ come from the germline V gene (reference sequence). In DNA, the CDR3 is TGTGCCAGCAGCTTAGCGGCAGTCTCCTACAATGAGCAGTTCTTC. It codes for CASSLAAVSYNEQFF.

The count of this clone is one. The gene calls are TRBV5-4 and TRBJ2-2; possibly TRBD1 for D (6 bases). Trimming stripped 2 bases from V and 8 bases from J, with 10 bases between. This CDR3 has 13 residues. Germline assignment: CDR1 SGHNT and CDR2 YYREEE (reference sequence). CDR3 amino acids: CASSFWGQGELFF. CDR3 nucleotides: TGTGCCAGCAGCTTTTGGGGGCAAGGGGAGCTGTTTTTT.

V gene TRBV6-5 combines with J gene TRBJ1-3; D is uncertain. The germline V and J ends were trimmed by 4 bases and 2 bases, with 15 bases remaining between them. The CDR3 sequence is 16 residues long. Germline V lookup: CDR1 MNHEY, CDR2 SVGAGI. The CDR3 sequence is CASSSHTREAGNTIYF. For the CDR3, the DNA is TGTGCCAGCAGTTCACATACGAGGGAGGCTGGAAACACCATATATTTT.

CDR3 sequence: CASSLRQIPGYTF. Written as DNA, the CDR3 is TGTGCCAGCAGCTTGCGTCAAATACCGGGCTACACCTTC. The rearrangement uses TRBV7-2 and TRBJ1-2; D gene uncertain. Per germline, CDR1 SGHTA and CDR2 FQGNSA. The CDR3 contains 13 residues. Trimming took 3 bases from V and 8 from J, leaving 13 bases between them.

J is TRBJ2-1 and V is TRBV11-2, with unresolved D. Germline loops: CDR1 SGHAT, CDR2 FQNNGV. The V end was cut by 1 base, the J end by 4 bases, with 8 bases between. This CDR3 region has 14 residues. The CDR3 region has the DNA TGTGCCAGCAGCTTAGCCGGAAAGTACAATGAGCAGTTCTTC. This gives the protein CASSLAGKYNEQFF.

This clone was detected only a few times. The rearrangement uses TRBV27 and TRBJ1-2; D call uncertain. Germline V gene sequence: CDR1 MNHEY, CDR2 SMNVEV (reference sequence). The CDR3 consists of 14 residues. The V end lost 3 bases, the J end lost 7 bases, and 15 bases lay between the germline ends. This CDR3 reads CASSFSAGYPGYTF. CDR3 nucleotide sequence: TGTGCCAGCAGTTTCTCCGCCGGGTACCCTGGCTACACCTTC.

The chain uses TRBV5-4 and TRBJ2-7; TRBD2 aligns across 12 bases. V lost 3 bases and J lost 0; bases outside the gene matches: 4. The CDR3 has 16 residues. Germline V CDR1 and CDR2: SGHNT, YYREEE (reference sequence). The CDR3 nucleotides are TGTGCCAGCAGCTCTAGCGGGAGGGCGAACTCCTACGAGCAGTACTTC. Protein sequence: CASSSSGRANSYEQYF.